The 18 T cell receptor beta chains below all came from one sample that was sequenced in a study of T cells in Graves' hyperthyroidism and ophthalmopathy. The investigators amplified TCR beta CDR3 regions from RNA transcripts. With the HTBI primer set, the TCR CDR3 went through a first round of RT-PCR. TCRdb recomputed calls from the multiplex PCR reads with MiXCR, one row per CDR3 protein. Of 200,000 to 250,000 distinct CDR3 sequences listed, about 16% were seen once; the top ten hold under 35%. Specimen: blood. The source is a woman between 18 and 30 years old with Graves' ophthalmopathy.

This clonotype was recorded many times. V is TRBV28 and J is TRBJ2-1; D is uncertain. Germline CDR1 MDHEN, CDR2 SYDVKM. V was shortened by 1 base and J by 0 bases, with 13 bases between the two germline ends. This CDR3 comprises 17 residues. CDR3 DNA: TGTGCCAGCAGTTTATTTGCTGGGCAGTTCTCCTACAATGAGCAGTTCTTC. Protein product: CASSLFAGQFSYNEQFF.

This clonotype was seen ten or more times. This chain uses TRBV27 with TRBJ2-5; the match to TRBD1 covers 7 bases. Germline V lookup: CDR1 MNHEY, CDR2 SMNVEV (reference sequence). Germline trimming cut 5 bases from V and 5 bases from J; bases unmatched to any gene: 5. This CDR3 has 13 amino acids. This CDR3 is CASSPRGSETQYF. The CDR3 DNA reads TGTGCCAGCAGTCCCAGGGGGTCGGAGACCCAGTACTTC.

This clonotype occurred many times. The V call is TRBV2, the J call TRBJ1-2, with 9 nucleotides matching TRBD1. The J segment lost 6 bases and the V segment lost 4 bases, leaving 3 bases of the junction unmatched. The CDR3 totals 13 residues. Germline CDR1 and CDR2: SNHLY and FYNNEI. CDR3 loop: CASSVQGAHGYTF. The CDR3 coding sequence is TGTGCCAGCAGTGTACAGGGGGCCCATGGCTACACCTTC.

This clonotype was seen at least ten times. The V call is TRBV9, the J call TRBJ1-4; no clear D. Trimming left V 4 bases short and J 0 bases short, with 10 bases between. The CDR3 covers 15 residues. Germline CDR1 reads SGDLS; CDR2 reads YYNGEE. This CDR3 reads CASSPPGATNEKLFF. The CDR3, as DNA: TGTGCCAGCAGCCCTCCAGGCGCAACTAATGAAAAACTGTTTTTT.

This clonotype came up a few times. The chain combines TRBV11-2 with TRBJ2-1; 10 nucleotides align to TRBD2. This CDR3 region has 14 residues. The trim removed 4 bases at V and 7 bases at J, leaving 4 bases unmatched. The germline V gene has CDR1 SGHAT and CDR2 FQNNGV. The CDR3 loop reads CASSSPTSGNEQFF. The CDR3 nucleotides are TGTGCCAGCAGCTCCCCGACTAGCGGGAATGAGCAGTTCTTC.

This clonotype was counted only a few times. The germline gene is not matched at one end of the junction; a read error may be the cause. The genes are TRBV7-7 and TRBJ2-4, with D tentatively TRBD2 (5 bases). Germline V gives CDR1 SSHAT, CDR2 FNYEAQ (reference sequence). This CDR3 region has 17 residues. CDR3 amino acids: CASSLGTEALAKNIQYF. The CDR3 region has the DNA TGTGCTAGCAGCTTAGGCACGGAGGCTCTAGCCAAAAACATTCAGTACTTC.

This clonotype has ten or more counts. The genes are TRBV7-2 and TRBJ2-1, with TRBD2 matching 9 bases. Unmatched junction bases numbered 6, after V lost 6 bases and J lost 0 bases. CDR1 and CDR2 (germline): SGHTA, FQGNSA. This CDR3 contains 16 residues. CDR3 DNA: TGTGCCAGCAGTTCTAGCGGGATTCGCTCCTACAATGAGCAGTTCTTC. Translation: CASSSSGIRSYNEQFF.

This clonotype was recorded at least ten times. For the CDR3, the DNA is TGTGCCTGGAGTGTGGATAGCAATCAGCCCCAGCATTTT. Protein product: CAWSVDSNQPQHF. The chain recombines TRBV30 with TRBJ1-5; no clear D. Trimming shortened V by 0 bases and J by 0 bases, and 3 bases separated the two germline ends. Germline CDR1 and CDR2: GTSNPN and SVGIG (reference sequence). This CDR3 has 13 amino acids.

This clonotype came up many times. The J gene is TRBJ2-2, the V gene TRBV12-3 or TRBV12-4, with D tentatively TRBD1 or TRBD2 (5 bases each). Trimming cost V 6 bases and J 0 bases, with 8 bases left between them. There are 14 residues in the CDR3. The CDR3 DNA sequence: TGTGCCAGCAGGAAGGGACCGAACACCGGGGAGCTGTTTTTT. It translates to CASRKGPNTGELFF.

This clonotype was recorded at least ten times. The chain uses TRBV5-1 and TRBJ1-6, with 7 bases that match TRBD1. The trim removed 2 bases at V and 9 bases at J, leaving 8 bases unmatched. Germline CDR1 and CDR2: SGHRS and YFSETQ. The CDR3 is made up of 15 amino acids. The CDR3 region is CASSLGTVSASPLHF. CDR3 DNA: TGCGCCAGCAGCTTAGGGACAGTCAGTGCTTCACCCCTCCACTTT.

This clonotype was counted at least ten times. V and J are TRBV15 and TRBJ2-5; 10 bases match TRBD2. Trimming at V came to 1 base and at J to 2 bases, leaving 1 base not matched to a gene. This CDR3 spans 15 amino acids. Germline V CDR1 and CDR2: LNHNV, YYDKDF (reference sequence). This CDR3 reads CATSRGTSGQETQYF. CDR3 nucleotides: TGTGCCACCAGCAGAGGGACTAGCGGACAAGAGACCCAGTACTTC.

This clonotype was recorded at least ten times. J is TRBJ2-7 and V is TRBV27, with D hard to call. This CDR3 contains 12 residues. Trimming removed 3 bases from V and 6 bases from J, with 9 bases in between. CDR1 is MNHEY and CDR2 is SMNVEV in the germline V gene (reference sequence). CDR3 region: CASSFHQSEQYF. The DNA of the CDR3 is TGTGCCAGCAGTTTCCACCAGAGCGAGCAGTACTTC.

There are many counts of this clonotype. The gene calls are TRBV10-3 and TRBJ1-2; 9 nucleotides align to TRBD1. In germline, CDR1 is ENHRY, CDR2 SYGVKD. There are 14 residues in the CDR3. V lost 8 bases and J lost 7; bases outside the gene matches: 11. CDR3 residues: CAIRRQGEFFGYTF. The CDR3 DNA sequence: TGTGCCATCCGCCGACAGGGGGAATTTTTTGGCTACACCTTC.

In its sample, this clonotype was seen many times. The chain has TRBV12-3 or TRBV12-4 and TRBJ2-3; D uncertain. The CDR3 covers 14 residues. Trimming took 2 bases from V and 0 from J, leaving 6 bases between them. The DNA for the CDR3 is TGTGCCAGCAGTTTATGGGCTAGCACAGATACGCAGTATTTT. Its protein product is CASSLWASTDTQYF.

This clonotype was seen many times. The V call is TRBV28, the J call TRBJ2-3, with 10 bases that match TRBD2. The CDR3 sequence is 18 residues long. V shed 3 bases and J 2 bases; nucleotides not matched to a gene: 11. Germline V gene lookup returns CDR1 MDHEN and CDR2 SYDVKM. The CDR3: CASSFPGLADLHTDTQYF. For the CDR3, the DNA is TGTGCCAGCAGTTTCCCCGGACTAGCGGATCTCCACACAGATACGCAGTATTTT.

This clonotype was picked up many times. The rearrangement uses TRBV28 and TRBJ2-3, with D tentatively TRBD2 (6 bases). The CDR3 runs 16 residues. V was pared by 1 base and J by 1 base, with 12 bases between. Germline V gene data show CDR1 as MDHEN and CDR2 as SYDVKM. This chain's CDR3 is CASSLSGGLRTDTQYF. CDR3 DNA sequence: TGTGCCAGCAGTTTATCCGGGGGTCTTCGCACAGATACGCAGTATTTT.

At least ten counts were recorded for this clonotype. The V gene is TRBV7-8, the J gene TRBJ1-2; 7 bases map to TRBD1. The CDR3 is 12 residues long. From germline, CDR1 is SGHVS and CDR2 FQNEAQ. Germline trimming cut 5 bases from V and 7 bases from J; bases unmatched to any gene: 4. The CDR3 spells CASSRNRGGYTF. CDR3 bases: TGTGCCAGCAGCCGAAACAGGGGTGGCTACACCTTC.

This rearrangement joins TRBV2 to TRBJ2-5; perhaps TRBD1 as D (6 bases). Germline CDR1 is SNHLY and CDR2 is FYNNEI. V gave up 4 bases and J gave up 5 bases, with 8 bases separating them. The CDR3 covers 12 residues. The CDR3 DNA reads as TGTGCCAGCAGTGCAGGGGCGGAGACCCAGTACTTC. This translates into CASSAGAETQYF.